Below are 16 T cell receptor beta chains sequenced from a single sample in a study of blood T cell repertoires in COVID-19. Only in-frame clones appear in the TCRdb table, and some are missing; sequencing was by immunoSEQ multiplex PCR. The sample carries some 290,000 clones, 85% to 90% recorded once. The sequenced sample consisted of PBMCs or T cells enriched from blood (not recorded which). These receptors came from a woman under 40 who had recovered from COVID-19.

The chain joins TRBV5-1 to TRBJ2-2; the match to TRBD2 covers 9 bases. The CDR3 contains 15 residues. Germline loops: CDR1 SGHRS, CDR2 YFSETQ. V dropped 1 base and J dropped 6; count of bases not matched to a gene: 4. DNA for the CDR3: TGCGCCAGCAGCTTGTCTAGCGGGATGGCCGGGGAGCTGTTTTTT. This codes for CASSLSSGMAGELFF.

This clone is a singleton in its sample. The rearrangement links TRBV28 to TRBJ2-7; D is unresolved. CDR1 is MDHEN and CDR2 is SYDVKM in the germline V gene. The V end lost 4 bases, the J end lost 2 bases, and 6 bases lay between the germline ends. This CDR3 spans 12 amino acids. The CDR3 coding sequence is TGTGCCAGCAGTTACCCAGCCTACGAGCAGTACTTC. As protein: CASSYPAYEQYF.

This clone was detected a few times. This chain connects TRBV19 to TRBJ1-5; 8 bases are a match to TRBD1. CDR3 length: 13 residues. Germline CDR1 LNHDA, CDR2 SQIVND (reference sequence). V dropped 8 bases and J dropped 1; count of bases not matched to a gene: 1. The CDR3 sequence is CASRDRSNQPQHF. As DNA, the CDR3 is TGTGCCAGTCGGGACAGGAGCAATCAGCCCCAGCATTTT. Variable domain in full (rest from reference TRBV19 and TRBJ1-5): DGGITQSPKYLFRKEGQNVTLSCEQNLNHDAMYWYRQDPGQGLRLIYYSQIVNDFQKGDIAEGYSVSREKKESFPLTVTSAQKNPTAFYLCASRDRSNQPQHFGDGTRLSIL.

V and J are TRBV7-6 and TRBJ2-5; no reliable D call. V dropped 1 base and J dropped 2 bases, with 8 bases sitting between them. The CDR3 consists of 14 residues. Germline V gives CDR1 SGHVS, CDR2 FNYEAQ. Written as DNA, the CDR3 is TGTGCCAGCAGCTTAGTTAGGAGTCAAGAGACCCAGTACTTC. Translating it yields CASSLVRSQETQYF.

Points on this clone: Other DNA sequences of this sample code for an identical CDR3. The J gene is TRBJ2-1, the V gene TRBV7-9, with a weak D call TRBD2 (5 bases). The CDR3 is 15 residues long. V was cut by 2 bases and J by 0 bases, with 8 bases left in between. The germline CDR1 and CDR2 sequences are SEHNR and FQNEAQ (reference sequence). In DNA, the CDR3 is TGTGCCAGCAGCTTATCGGGAAGCTCCTACAATGAGCAGTTCTTC. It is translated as CASSLSGSSYNEQFF. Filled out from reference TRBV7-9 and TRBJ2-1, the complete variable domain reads DTGVSQNPRHKITKRGQNVTFRCDPISEHNRLYWYRQTLGQGPEFLTYFQNEAQLEKSRLLSDRFSAERPKGSFSTLEIQRTEQGDSAMYLCASSLSGSSYNEQFFGPGTRLTVL.

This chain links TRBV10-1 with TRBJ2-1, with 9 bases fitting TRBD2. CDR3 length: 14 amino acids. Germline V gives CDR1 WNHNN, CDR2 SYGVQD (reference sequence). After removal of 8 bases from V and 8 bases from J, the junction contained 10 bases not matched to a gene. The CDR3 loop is CASSGGTSRHEQFF. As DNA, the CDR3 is TGCGCCAGCTCAGGCGGGACTAGCCGGCATGAGCAGTTCTTC.

The chain's CDR3 is CASSLAGWDYGYTF. The DNA for the CDR3 is TGCGCCAGCAGCTTGGCAGGCTGGGACTATGGCTACACCTTC. The rearrangement joins TRBV5-1 to TRBJ1-2, with D hard to call. Germline loops: CDR1 SGHRS, CDR2 YFSETQ. The CDR3 spans 14 residues. Trimming stripped 0 bases from V and 3 bases from J, with 9 bases between.

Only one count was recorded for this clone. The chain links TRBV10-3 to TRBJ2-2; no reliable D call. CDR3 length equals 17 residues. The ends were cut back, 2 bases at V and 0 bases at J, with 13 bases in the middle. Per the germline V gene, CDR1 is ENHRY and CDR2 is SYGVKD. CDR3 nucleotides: TGTGCCATCAGTGAGGCTCGACTGTACGCGAACACCGGGGAGCTGTTTTTT. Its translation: CAISEARLYANTGELFF.

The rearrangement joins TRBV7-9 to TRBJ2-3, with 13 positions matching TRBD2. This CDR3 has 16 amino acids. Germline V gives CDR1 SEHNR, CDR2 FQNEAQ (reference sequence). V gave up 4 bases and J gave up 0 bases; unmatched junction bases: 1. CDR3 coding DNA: TGTGCCAGCAGCTCGGGACTAGCGGGGAGCACAGATACGCAGTATTTT. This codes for CASSSGLAGSTDTQYF.

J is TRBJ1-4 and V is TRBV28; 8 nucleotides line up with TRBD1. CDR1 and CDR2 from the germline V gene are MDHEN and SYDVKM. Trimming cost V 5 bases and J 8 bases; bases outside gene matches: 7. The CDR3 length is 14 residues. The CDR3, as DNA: TGTGCCAGCAGTGCCAGGGGGCTTCGGGAAAAACTGTTTTTT. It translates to CASSARGLREKLFF.

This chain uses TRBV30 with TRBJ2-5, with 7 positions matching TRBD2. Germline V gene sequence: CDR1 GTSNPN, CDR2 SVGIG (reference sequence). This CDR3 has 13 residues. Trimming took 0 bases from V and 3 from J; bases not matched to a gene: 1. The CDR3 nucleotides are TGTGCCTGGAGTGTAGCGGGAAAAGAGACCCAGTACTTC. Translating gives CAWSVAGKETQYF.

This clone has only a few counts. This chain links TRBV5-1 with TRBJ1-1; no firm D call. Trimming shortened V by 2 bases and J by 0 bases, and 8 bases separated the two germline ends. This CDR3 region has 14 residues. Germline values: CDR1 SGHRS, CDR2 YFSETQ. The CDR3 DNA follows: TGCGCCAGCAGCTTTCAAGACATGAACACTGAAGCTTTCTTT. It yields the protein CASSFQDMNTEAFF.

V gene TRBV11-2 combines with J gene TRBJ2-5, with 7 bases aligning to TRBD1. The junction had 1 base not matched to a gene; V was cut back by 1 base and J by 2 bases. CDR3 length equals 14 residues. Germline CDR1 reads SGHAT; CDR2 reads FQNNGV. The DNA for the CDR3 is TGTGCCAGCAGCTTAGTGACAGGGCAAGAGACCCAGTACTTC. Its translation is CASSLVTGQETQYF.

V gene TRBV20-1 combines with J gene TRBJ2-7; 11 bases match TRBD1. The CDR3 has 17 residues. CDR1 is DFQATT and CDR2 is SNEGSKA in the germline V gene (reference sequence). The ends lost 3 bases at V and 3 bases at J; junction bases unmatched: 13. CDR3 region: CSASGTGGFSSVYEQYF. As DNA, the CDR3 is TGCAGTGCTAGTGGGACAGGGGGATTTTCCTCCGTCTACGAGCAGTACTTC.

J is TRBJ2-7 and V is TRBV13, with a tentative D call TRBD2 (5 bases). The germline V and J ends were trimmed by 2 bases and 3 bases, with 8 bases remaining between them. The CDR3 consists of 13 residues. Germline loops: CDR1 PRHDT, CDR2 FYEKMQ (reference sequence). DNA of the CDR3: TGTGCCAGCAGCTTAAACCGGGACTACGAGCAGTACTTC. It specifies CASSLNRDYEQYF. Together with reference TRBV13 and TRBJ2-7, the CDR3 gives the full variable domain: AAGVIQSPRHLIKEKRETATLKCYPIPRHDTVYWYQQGPGQDPQFLISFYEKMQSDKGSIPDRFSAQQFSDYHSELNMSSLELGDSALYFCASSLNRDYEQYFGPGTRLTVT.

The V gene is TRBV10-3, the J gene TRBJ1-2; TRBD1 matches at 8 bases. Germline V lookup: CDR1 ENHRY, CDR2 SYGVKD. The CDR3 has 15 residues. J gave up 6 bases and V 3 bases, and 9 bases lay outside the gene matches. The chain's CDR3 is CAISERTGQVDGYTF. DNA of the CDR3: TGTGCCATCAGTGAAAGGACAGGGCAGGTGGATGGCTACACCTTC.